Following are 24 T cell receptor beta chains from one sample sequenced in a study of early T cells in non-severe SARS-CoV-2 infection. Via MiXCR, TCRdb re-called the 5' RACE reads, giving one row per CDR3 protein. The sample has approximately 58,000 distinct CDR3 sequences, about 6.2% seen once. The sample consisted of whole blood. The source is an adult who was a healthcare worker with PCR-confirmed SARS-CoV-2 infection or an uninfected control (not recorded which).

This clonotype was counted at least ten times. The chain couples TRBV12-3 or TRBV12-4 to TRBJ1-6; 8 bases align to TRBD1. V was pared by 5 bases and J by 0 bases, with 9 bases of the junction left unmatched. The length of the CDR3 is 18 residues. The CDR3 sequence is CASSRTGMRSSYNSPLHF. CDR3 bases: TGTGCCAGCAGTAGGACAGGGATGAGGAGCTCCTATAATTCACCCCTCCACTTT.

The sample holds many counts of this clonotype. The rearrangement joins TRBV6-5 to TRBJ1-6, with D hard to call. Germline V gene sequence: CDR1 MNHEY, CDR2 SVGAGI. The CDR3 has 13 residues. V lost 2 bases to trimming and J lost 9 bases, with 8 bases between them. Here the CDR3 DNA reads TGTGCCAGCAGTTACACCGTCGGTTCACCCCTCCACTTT. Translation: CASSYTVGSPLHF.

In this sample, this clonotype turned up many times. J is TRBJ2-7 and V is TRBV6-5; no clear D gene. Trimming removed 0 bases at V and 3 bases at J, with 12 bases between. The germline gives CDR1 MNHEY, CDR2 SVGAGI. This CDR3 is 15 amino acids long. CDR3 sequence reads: CASSYSAEPGYEQYF. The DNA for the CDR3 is TGTGCCAGCAGTTACTCTGCCGAGCCCGGCTACGAGCAGTACTTC.

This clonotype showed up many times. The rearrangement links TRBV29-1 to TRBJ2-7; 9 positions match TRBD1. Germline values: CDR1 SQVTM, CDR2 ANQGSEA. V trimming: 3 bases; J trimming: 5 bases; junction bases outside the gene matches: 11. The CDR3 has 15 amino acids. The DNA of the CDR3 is TGCAGCGTTGAGAGCGAAGGGACAGGGTTCCACGAGCAGTACTTC. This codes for CSVESEGTGFHEQYF.

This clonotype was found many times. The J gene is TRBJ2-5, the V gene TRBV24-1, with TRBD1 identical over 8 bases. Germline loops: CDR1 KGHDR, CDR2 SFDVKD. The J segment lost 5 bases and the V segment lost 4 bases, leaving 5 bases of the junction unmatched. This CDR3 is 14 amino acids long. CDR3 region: CATSDTDRVETQYF. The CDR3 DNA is TGTGCCACCAGTGACACGGACAGGGTTGAGACCCAGTACTTC.

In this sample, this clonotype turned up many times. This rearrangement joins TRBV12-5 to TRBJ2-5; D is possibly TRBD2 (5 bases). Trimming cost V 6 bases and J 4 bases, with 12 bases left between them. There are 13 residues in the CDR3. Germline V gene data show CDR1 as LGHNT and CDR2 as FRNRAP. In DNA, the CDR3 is TGTGCTAGTGGGAGCGGAAGGAGAGAGACCCAGTACTTC. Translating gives CASGSGRRETQYF.

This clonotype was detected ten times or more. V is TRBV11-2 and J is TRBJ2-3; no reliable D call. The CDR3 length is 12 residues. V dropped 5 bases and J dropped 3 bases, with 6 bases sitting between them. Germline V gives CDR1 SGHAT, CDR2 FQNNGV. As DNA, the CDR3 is TGTGCCAGCAGCCCCACTACAGATACGCAGTATTTT. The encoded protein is CASSPTTDTQYF.

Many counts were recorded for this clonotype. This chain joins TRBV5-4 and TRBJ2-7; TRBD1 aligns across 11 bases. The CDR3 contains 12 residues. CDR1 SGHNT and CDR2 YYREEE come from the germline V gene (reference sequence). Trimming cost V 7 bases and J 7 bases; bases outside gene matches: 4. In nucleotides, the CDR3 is TGTGCCAGCGGACAGGGGGCGCGGGAGCAGTACTTC. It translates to CASGQGAREQYF.

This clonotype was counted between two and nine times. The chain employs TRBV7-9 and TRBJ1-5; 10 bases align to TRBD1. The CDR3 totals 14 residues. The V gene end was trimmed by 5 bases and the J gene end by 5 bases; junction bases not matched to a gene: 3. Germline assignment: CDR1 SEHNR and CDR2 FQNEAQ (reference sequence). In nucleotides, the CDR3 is TGTGCCAGCAGCCCGGACAGGGGGGATCAGCCCCAGCATTTT. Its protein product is CASSPDRGDQPQHF.

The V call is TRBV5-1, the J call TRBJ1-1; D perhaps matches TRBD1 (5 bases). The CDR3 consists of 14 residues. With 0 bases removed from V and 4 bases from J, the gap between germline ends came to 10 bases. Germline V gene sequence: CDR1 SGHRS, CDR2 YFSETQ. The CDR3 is CASSLEGRGTEAFF. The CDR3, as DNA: TGCGCCAGCAGCTTGGAAGGAAGGGGCACTGAAGCTTTCTTT.

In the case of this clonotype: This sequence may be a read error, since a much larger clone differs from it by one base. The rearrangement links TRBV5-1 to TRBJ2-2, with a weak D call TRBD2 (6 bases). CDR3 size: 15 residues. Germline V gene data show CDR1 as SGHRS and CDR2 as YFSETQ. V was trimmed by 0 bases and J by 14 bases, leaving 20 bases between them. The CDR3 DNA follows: TGCGCCAGCAGCTTGGTGGCGGGGAACACCGGGAAACTGTTTTTT. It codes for CASSLVAGNTGKLFF.

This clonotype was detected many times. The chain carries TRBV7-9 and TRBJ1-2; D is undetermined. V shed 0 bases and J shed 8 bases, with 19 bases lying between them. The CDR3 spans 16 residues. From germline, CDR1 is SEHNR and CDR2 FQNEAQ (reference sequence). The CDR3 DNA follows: TGTGCCAGCAGCTTAGCGGGAGAGGAGAAGACGCGGGGCTACACCTTC. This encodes CASSLAGEEKTRGYTF.

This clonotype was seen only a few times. CDR3: CSVGRGDGYTF. The CDR3 nucleotides read TGCAGCGTTGGGCGGGGGGACGGCTACACCTTC. The rearrangement joins TRBV29-1 to TRBJ1-2, with D possibly matching TRBD1 (5 bases). The ends were cut back, 4 bases at V and 8 bases at J, with 11 bases in the middle. The CDR3 has 11 residues. Germline V gene sequence: CDR1 SQVTM, CDR2 ANQGSEA.

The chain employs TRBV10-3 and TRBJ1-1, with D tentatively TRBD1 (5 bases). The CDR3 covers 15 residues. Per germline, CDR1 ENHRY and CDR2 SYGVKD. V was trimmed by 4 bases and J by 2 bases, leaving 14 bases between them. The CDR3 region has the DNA TGTGCCATCAGTGGCCCTGGGGGGAGAAACACTGAAGCTTTCTTT. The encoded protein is CAISGPGGRNTEAFF.

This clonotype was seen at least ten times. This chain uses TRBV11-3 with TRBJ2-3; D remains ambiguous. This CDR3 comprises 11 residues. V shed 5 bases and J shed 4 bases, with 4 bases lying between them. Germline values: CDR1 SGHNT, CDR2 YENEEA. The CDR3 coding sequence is TGTGCCAGCAGCCGTTCAGATACGCAGTATTTT. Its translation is CASSRSDTQYF.

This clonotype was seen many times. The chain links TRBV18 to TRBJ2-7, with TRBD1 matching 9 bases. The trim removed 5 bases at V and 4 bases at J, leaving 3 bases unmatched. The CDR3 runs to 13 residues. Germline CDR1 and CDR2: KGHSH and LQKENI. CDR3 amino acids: CASSETGGYEQYF. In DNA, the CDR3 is TGTGCCAGCTCAGAGACAGGGGGGTACGAGCAGTACTTC.

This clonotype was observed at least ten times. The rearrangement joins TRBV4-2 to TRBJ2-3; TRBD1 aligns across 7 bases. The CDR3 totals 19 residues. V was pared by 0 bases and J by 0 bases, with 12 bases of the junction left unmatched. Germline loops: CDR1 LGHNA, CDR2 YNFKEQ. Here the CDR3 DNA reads TGTGCCAGCAGCCAAGATGACAAAGGGGGCCGATCTAGCACAGATACGCAGTATTTT. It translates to CASSQDDKGGRSSTDTQYF.

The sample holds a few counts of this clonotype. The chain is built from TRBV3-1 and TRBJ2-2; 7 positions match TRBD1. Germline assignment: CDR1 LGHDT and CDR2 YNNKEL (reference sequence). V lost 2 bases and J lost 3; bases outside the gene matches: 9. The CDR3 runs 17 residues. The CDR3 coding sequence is TGTGCCAGCAGCCAAAGATTTGGGACAGAACACACCGGGGAGCTGTTTTTT. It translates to CASSQRFGTEHTGELFF. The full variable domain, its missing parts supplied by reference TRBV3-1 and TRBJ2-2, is DTAVSQTPKYLVTQMGNDKSIKCEQNLGHDTMYWYKQDSKKFLKIMFSYNNKELIINETVPNRFSPKSPDKAHLNLHINSLELGDSAVYFCASSQRFGTEHTGELFFGEGSRLTVL.

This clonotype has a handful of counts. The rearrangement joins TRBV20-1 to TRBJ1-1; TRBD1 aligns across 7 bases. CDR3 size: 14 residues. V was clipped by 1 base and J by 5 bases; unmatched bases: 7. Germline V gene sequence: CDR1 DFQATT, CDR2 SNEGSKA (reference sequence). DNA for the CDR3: TGCAGTGCTAGAGTAGGGGGCGCGGGGACTGAAGCTTTCTTT. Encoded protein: CSARVGGAGTEAFF.

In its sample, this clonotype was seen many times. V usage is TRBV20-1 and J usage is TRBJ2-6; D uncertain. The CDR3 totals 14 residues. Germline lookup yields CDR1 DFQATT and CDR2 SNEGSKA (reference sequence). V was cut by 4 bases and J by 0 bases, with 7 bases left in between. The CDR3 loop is CSANPDSGANVLTF. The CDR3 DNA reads TGCAGTGCTAATCCAGACTCTGGGGCCAACGTCCTGACTTTC.

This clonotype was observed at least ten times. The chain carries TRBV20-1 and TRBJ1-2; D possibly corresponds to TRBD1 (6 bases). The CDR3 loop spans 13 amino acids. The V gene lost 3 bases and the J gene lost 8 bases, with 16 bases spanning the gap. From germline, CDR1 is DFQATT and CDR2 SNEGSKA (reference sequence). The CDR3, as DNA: TGCAGTGCTAGGTTACAGGGTGTCCCAGGCTACACCTTC. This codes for CSARLQGVPGYTF.

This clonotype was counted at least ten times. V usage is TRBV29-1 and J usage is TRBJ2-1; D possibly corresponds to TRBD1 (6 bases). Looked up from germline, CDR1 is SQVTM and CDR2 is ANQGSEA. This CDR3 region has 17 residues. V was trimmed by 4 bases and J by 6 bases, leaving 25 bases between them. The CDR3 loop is CSVGLSLAGARVNEQFF. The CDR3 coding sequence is TGCAGCGTTGGGTTGTCATTGGCAGGGGCGAGGGTCAATGAGCAGTTCTTC.

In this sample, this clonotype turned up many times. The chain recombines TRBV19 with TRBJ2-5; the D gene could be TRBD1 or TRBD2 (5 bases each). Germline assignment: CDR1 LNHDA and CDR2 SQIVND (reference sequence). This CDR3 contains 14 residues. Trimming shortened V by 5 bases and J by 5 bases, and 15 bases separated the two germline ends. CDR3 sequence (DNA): TGTGCCAGTAGTTTGGGAGAGGGGACGGAGACCCAGTACTTC. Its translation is CASSLGEGTETQYF. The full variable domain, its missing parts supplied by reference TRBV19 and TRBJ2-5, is DGGITQSPKYLFRKEGQNVTLSCEQNLNHDAMYWYRQDPGQGLRLIYYSQIVNDFQKGDIAEGYSVSREKKESFPLTVTSAQKNPTAFYLCASSLGEGTETQYFGPGTRLLVL.

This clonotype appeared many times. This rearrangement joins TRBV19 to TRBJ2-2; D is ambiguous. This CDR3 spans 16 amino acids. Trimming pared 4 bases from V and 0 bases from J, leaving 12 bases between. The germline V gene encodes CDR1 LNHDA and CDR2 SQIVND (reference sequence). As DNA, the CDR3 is TGTGCCAGTAGTAAGAAGGGTCTTACGAACACCGGGGAGCTGTTTTTT. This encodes CASSKKGLTNTGELFF. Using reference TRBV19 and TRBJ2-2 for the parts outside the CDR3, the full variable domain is DGGITQSPKYLFRKEGQNVTLSCEQNLNHDAMYWYRQDPGQGLRLIYYSQIVNDFQKGDIAEGYSVSREKKESFPLTVTSAQKNPTAFYLCASSKKGLTNTGELFFGEGSRLTVL.